A selection of T cell receptor beta chains follows, all from one sample in a study of cytomegalovirus exposure and HLA in healthy donors. Here immunoSEQ multiplex PCR was the method, and the copy in TCRdb shows in-frame clones only, minus some. The profile shows 90,000 to 150,000 clones, over 75% of them singletons. The source material was PBMCs. These receptors were obtained from a human donor in good health. Both conserved end residues are part of each CDR3. D genes are given only for firm matches. Rows give clone size only sometimes, using once, few, many, or a class for an expanded clone.

v_call	clone_size	j_call	d_call	cdr3_aa	cdr3_nt
TRBV10-1	NA	TRBJ2-5	TRBD2	CASSPSGRLETQYF	TGCGCCAGCAGCCCTAGCGGGAGACTTGAGACCCAGTACTTC
TRBV7-6	NA	TRBJ2-2	NA	CASSPGLNTGELFF	TGTGCCAGCAGCCCAGGACTAAACACCGGGGAGCTGTTTTTT
TRBV15	NA	TRBJ2-1	NA	CATSRDSGDYNEQFF	TGTGCCACCAGCAGAGATTCCGGGGACTACAATGAGCAGTTCTTC
TRBV19	NA	TRBJ1-5	TRBD1	CASSRDRARNSNQPQHF	TGTGCCAGTAGTAGGGACAGGGCGAGAAATAGCAATCAGCCCCAGCATTTT
TRBV19	NA	TRBJ1-5	NA	CASSPGLQGQQPQHF	TGTGCCAGTAGCCCTGGGTTGCAGGGTCAACAGCCCCAGCATTTT
TRBV19	NA	TRBJ2-1	NA	CASSPTTSSYNEQFF	TGTGCCAGTAGTCCCACTACGAGCTCCTACAATGAGCAGTTCTTC
TRBV28	once	TRBJ1-5	TRBD1	CASSPMDRPQHF	TGTGCCAGCAGTCCCATGGACAGGCCACAGCATTTT
TRBV6-1	NA	TRBJ1-5	TRBD1	CASSESGTARNQHF	TGTGCCAGCAGTGAATCAGGGACAGCCCGTAACCAGCATTTT
TRBV6-5	few	TRBJ1-1	NA	CASSYLGEDTEAFF	TGTGCCAGCAGTTATTTGGGGGAGGACACTGAAGCTTTCTTT
TRBV10-3	NA	TRBJ2-5	NA	CAIGNLRDPKNTQYF	TGTGCCATCGGTAACTTGCGGGACCCCAAAAATACCCAGTACTTC
TRBV27	NA	TRBJ2-3	TRBD2	CASSFGTSSPDTQYF	TGTGCCAGCAGTTTCGGGACTAGCAGTCCAGATACGCAGTATTTT
TRBV25-1	NA	TRBJ1-1	TRBD1	CASSKGQGAMNTEAFF	TGTGCCAGCAGTAAGGGACAGGGGGCCATGAACACTGAAGCTTTCTTT
TRBV6-1	once	TRBJ2-5	TRBD2	CASRGGGRETQYF	TGTGCCAGCAGGGGGGGAGGGCGAGAGACCCAGTACTTC
TRBV11-3	NA	TRBJ2-1	TRBD2	CASSLRAGGGSYNEQFF	TGTGCCAGCAGCCTTCGGGCCGGCGGGGGTTCCTACAATGAGCAGTTCTTC
TRBV6-5	NA	TRBJ1-1	TRBD1	CASSYPFTGDTEAFF	TGTGCCAGCAGTTATCCCTTTACAGGGGATACTGAAGCTTTCTTT
TRBV11-2	few	TRBJ2-3	NA	CASSSYTDTQYF	TGTGCCAGCAGCTCTTATACAGATACGCAGTATTTT
TRBV28	NA	TRBJ2-1	TRBD2	CASSLLASGSYNEQFF	TGTGCCAGCAGTTTATTGGCTAGCGGGAGCTACAATGAGCAGTTCTTC
TRBV9	NA	TRBJ2-7	TRBD2	CASSVKAGGSLYEQYF	TGTGCCAGCAGCGTTAAAGCGGGAGGGTCCCTCTACGAGCAGTACTTC
TRBV15	NA	TRBJ1-4	NA	CATSALRPGLLSEKLFF	TGTGCCACCAGCGCTCTTAGACCAGGGTTGTTAAGTGAAAAACTGTTTTTT
TRBV5-4	NA	TRBJ1-2	TRBD1	CASSLGGAGGEAYGYTF	TGTGCCAGCAGCTTGGGAGGGGCAGGGGGCGAAGCCTATGGCTACACCTTC
TRBV18	once	TRBJ1-1	NA	CASSPEPGDRPQF	TGTGCCAGCTCACCGGAACCCGGCGACAGGCCCCAATTT
TRBV10-3	few	TRBJ2-1	TRBD2	CAIAGTSGILSEQFF	TGTGCCATCGCCGGGACTAGCGGGATACTGAGTGAGCAGTTCTTC
TRBV7-3	NA	TRBJ2-3	TRBD1	CASSLSRGLGLDTQYF	TGTGCCAGCAGCTTAAGCAGGGGGCTCGGCCTGGATACGCAGTATTTT
TRBV28	NA	TRBJ2-7	TRBD1	CASNAQGQGNEQYF	TGTGCCAGCAACGCCCAGGGACAGGGGAACGAGCAGTACTTC
TRBV19	once	TRBJ1-4	TRBD1	CASTYLRDRNEKLFF	TGTGCCAGTACCTACCTCCGGGACAGGAATGAAAAACTGTTTTTT
TRBV4-1	NA	TRBJ1-3	NA	CASSQEGLEGHTIYF	TGCGCCAGCAGCCAAGAGGGGCTGGAGGGACACACCATATATTTT
TRBV6-6	NA	TRBJ1-5	TRBD1	CASSAGTDRSNQPQHF	TGTGCCAGCAGCGCGGGGACAGACAGAAGCAATCAGCCCCAGCATTTT
TRBV27	NA	TRBJ2-7	TRBD1	CASSRGTGNSYEQYF	TGTGCCAGCAGCCGGGGGACAGGGAACTCCTACGAGCAGTACTTC
TRBV18	NA	TRBJ2-2	NA	CASSPQGQNTGELFF	TGTGCCAGCTCACCCCAAGGACAGAACACCGGGGAGCTGTTTTTT
TRBV7-8	once	TRBJ1-3	TRBD1	CASSPNSWTGSSGNTIYF	TGTGCCAGCAGCCCCAACTCTTGGACAGGCAGCTCTGGAAACACCATATATTTT
TRBV5-1	few	TRBJ1-2	NA	CASSLVTAYGYTF	TGCGCCAGCAGCTTGGTGACAGCCTATGGCTACACCTTC
TRBV11-3	once	TRBJ2-1	TRBD2	CASSLDILADYNEQFF	TGTGCCAGCAGCTTAGATATTCTAGCGGATTACAATGAGCAGTTCTTC
TRBV10-3	NA	TRBJ2-1	TRBD2	CAISDPTSGSGDEQFF	TGTGCCATCAGTGACCCGACTAGCGGGAGTGGGGATGAGCAGTTCTTC
TRBV14	NA	TRBJ2-1	TRBD1	CASSQVGTGAEQFF	TGTGCCAGCAGCCAAGTAGGTACAGGGGCTGAGCAGTTCTTC
TRBV4-1	once	TRBJ1-2	TRBD1	CASSQEGTGLGYTF	TGCGCCAGCAGCCAAGAGGGGACAGGGCTTGGCTACACCTTC
TRBV1	NA	TRBJ1-2	NA	CTSSQERRYGYTF	TGCACCAGCAGCCAAGAGAGGCGCTATGGCTACACCTTC
TRBV11-2	few	TRBJ2-1	TRBD2	CAVGIGGSMGNEQFF	TGTGCCGTGGGGATTGGCGGGAGTATGGGCAATGAGCAGTTCTTC
TRBV29-1	NA	TRBJ2-2	TRBD1	CSAGQGTNTGELFF	TGCAGCGCCGGACAGGGAACGAACACCGGGGAGCTGTTTTTT
TRBV7-2	NA	TRBJ2-6	NA	CASSLVARGSGANGLTF	TGTGCCAGCAGCTTAGTCGCCAGGGGTTCTGGGGCCAACGGCCTGACTTTC
TRBV7-2	NA	TRBJ2-1	NA	CASSLGGTGMYNEQFF	TGTGCCAGCAGCTTAGGCGGGACGGGGATGTACAATGAGCAGTTCTTC
TRBV7-9	NA	TRBJ1-1	TRBD1	CASDRGTPMNTEAFF	TGTGCCAGCGACAGGGGTACCCCGATGAACACTGAAGCTTTCTTT
TRBV5-1	NA	TRBJ2-2	NA	CASSPLIAVSGELFF	TGCGCCAGCAGCCCCCTTATAGCGGTTTCCGGGGAGCTGTTTTTT
TRBV9	NA	TRBJ2-6	NA	CASALTGSSGANVLTF	TGTGCCAGCGCCCTCACAGGGAGCTCTGGGGCCAACGTCCTGACTTTC
TRBV5-4	few	TRBJ2-7	TRBD2	CASSLSGRSHEQYF	TGTGCCAGCAGCTTAAGCGGGAGGTCCCACGAGCAGTACTTC
TRBV4-1	NA	TRBJ2-1	TRBD2	CASSLLAGRSSYNEQFF	TGCGCCAGCAGCCTACTAGCGGGGAGGAGCTCCTACAATGAGCAGTTCTTC
TRBV15	NA	TRBJ1-3	NA	CATSRGQASSGNTIYF	TGTGCCACCAGCAGGGGGCAGGCCTCCTCTGGAAACACCATATATTTT